The rows below give T cell receptor beta chains drawn from one sample of a study of T cell repertoires in cytomegalovirus infection. TCRdb reprocessed the reads with MiXCR, giving one entry per CDR3 protein. The repertoire holds about 770,000 distinct CDR3 sequences, with under 35% as singletons. Their target antigens are unknown. Sequencing was performed on cultured CD8+ T cells from PBMCs, taken from culture after CMV antigen stimulation. These receptors were collected from a human donor in good health (CMV status not recorded). Some clones in this sample may be carry-over from other donors' samples. The CDR3 runs from the conserved cysteine through the conserved F or W. Each record gives: clone size, J gene, D gene, V gene, CDR3 protein, CDR3 DNA. A D gene is named only where the DNA matches it firmly. The size entry is marked missing in some rows and otherwise reads once, few, many or a size class.

few TRBJ1-2 NA TRBV6-1 CASTIGGPRGYTF TGTGCCAGCACCATAGGGGGGCCGCGCGGCTACACCTTC
NA TRBJ1-4 TRBD1 TRBV20-1 CSARYRGGVELFF TGCAGTGCTCGCTACAGGGGGGGGGTGGAACTGTTTTTT
NA TRBJ1-2 TRBD1 TRBV12-3/TRBV12-4 CASSFGPTGAANYGYTF TGTGCCAGCAGTTTCGGCCCAACAGGGGCTGCTAACTATGGCTACACCTTC
NA TRBJ2-1 NA TRBV7-2 CASSLEGADYNEQFF TGTGCCAGCAGCTTAGAAGGGGCGGATTACAATGAGCAGTTCTTC
NA TRBJ1-1 NA TRBV19 CASSAGITEAFF TGTGCCAGTAGTGCAGGGATCACTGAAGCTTTCTTT
once TRBJ2-1 NA TRBV5-1 CASRVSGDTYNEQFF TGCGCCAGCCGGGTGTCAGGGGATACCTACAATGAGCAGTTCTTC
NA TRBJ2-7 TRBD1 TRBV9 CASSADRVRSYEQYF TGTGCCAGCAGCGCCGACAGGGTACGATCCTACGAGCAGTACTTC
few TRBJ1-2 NA TRBV6-6 CASRWRPNYGYTF TGTGCCAGCCGTTGGCGGCCTAACTATGGCTACACCTTC
NA TRBJ1-4 NA TRBV27 CASSLSIATNEKLLF TGTGCCAGCAGTTTATCGATTGCAACTAATGAAAAACTGCTTTTT
many TRBJ1-4 NA TRBV15 CATSRATFAGSRNEKLFF TGTGCCACCAGCAGAGCAACTTTTGCGGGCAGCAGAAATGAAAAACTGTTTTTT
NA TRBJ2-2 NA TRBV7-4 CASSPRGLANTGELFF TGTGCCAGCAGCCCCCGGGGTCTCGCGAACACCGGGGAGCTGTTTTTT
few TRBJ2-1 TRBD2 TRBV19 CASSIVALAGNEQFF TGTGCCAGTAGTATAGTAGCCCTAGCGGGCAATGAGCAGTTCTTC
few TRBJ2-1 TRBD1 TRBV9 CASSPRDRGSNEQFF TGTGCCAGCAGCCCTCGGGACAGGGGATCTAATGAGCAGTTCTTC
few TRBJ2-5 TRBD2 TRBV7-2 CACSGGGGLAGGPAETQYF TGTGCCTGCTCGGGGGGCGGGGGACTAGCGGGGGGGCCGGCGGAGACCCAGTACTTC
NA TRBJ1-5 TRBD1 TRBV2 CASSERWTGVNQPQHF TGTGCCAGCAGTGAAAGATGGACAGGGGTCAATCAGCCCCAGCATTTT
once TRBJ2-1 NA TRBV6-6 CASPEGDERNEQFF TGTGCCAGCCCGGAGGGGGATGAGAGGAATGAGCAGTTCTTC
few TRBJ2-3 NA TRBV7-9 CASSLARTLTDTQYF TGTGCCAGCAGCTTAGCCCGGACGCTCACAGATACGCAGTATTTT
NA TRBJ2-3 NA TRBV24-1 CATSVDGGITDTQYF TGTGCCACCAGTGTGGATGGGGGTATAACAGATACGCAGTATTTT
few TRBJ2-7 NA TRBV7-9 CASSPKGFWGPYEQYF TGTGCCAGCAGCCCTAAGGGCTTTTGGGGGCCGTACGAGCAGTACTTC
few TRBJ1-2 NA TRBV27 CASSLSFPDAGYGYTF TGTGCCAGCAGTTTATCCTTTCCGGACGCGGGCTATGGCTACACCTTC
NA TRBJ1-5 TRBD1 TRBV7-3 CASSVDGTVSQPQHF TGTGCCAGCAGCGTCGACGGGACAGTGAGTCAGCCCCAGCATTTT
NA TRBJ1-4 NA TRBV7-7 CASSLGQSIGEKLFF TGTGCTAGCAGCCTCGGACAGTCTATAGGGGAAAAACTGTTTTTT
NA TRBJ2-7 TRBD2 TRBV4-2 CASSQDRSGELDEQYF TGTGCCAGCAGCCAAGATCGTAGCGGGGAATTGGACGAGCAGTACTTC
NA TRBJ1-1 NA TRBV14 CASSQVRRGYPEAFF TGTGCCAGCAGCCAAGTCCGCAGGGGTTATCCCGAAGCTTTCTTT
few TRBJ1-1 TRBD1 TRBV20-1 CSARDRGGDTEAFF TGCAGTGCTAGGGACAGGGGAGGGGACACTGAAGCTTTCTTT
NA TRBJ2-1 NA TRBV13 CASSPVPPEQFF TGTGCCAGCAGCCCGGTTCCCCCGGAGCAGTTCTTC
NA TRBJ1-1 NA TRBV6-5 CASNRAGAAFF TGTGCCAGCAATAGGGCCGGGGCAGCTTTCTTT
NA TRBJ1-2 NA TRBV13 CASSSRGGGSIYGYTF TGTGCCAGCAGCTCGAGGGGGGGTGGGAGTATTTATGGCTACACCTTC
few TRBJ2-2 TRBD2 TRBV7-6 CAWGGRTGELFF TGTGCCTGGGGAGGGAGGACCGGGGAGCTGTTTTTT
NA TRBJ1-3 NA TRBV27 CASSPGTRSDGNTIYF TGTGCCAGCAGTCCCGGGACGCGCTCCGATGGAAACACCATATATTTT
NA TRBJ2-3 TRBD2 TRBV20-1 CSASLAGGPADTQYF TGCAGTGCTAGTCTAGCGGGGGGGCCAGCGGATACGCAGTATTTT
few TRBJ2-7 NA TRBV27 CASSPQGPEDEQYF TGTGCCAGCAGTCCTCAGGGGCCGGAGGACGAGCAGTACTTC
once TRBJ1-1 NA TRBV6-4 CASSDSMGTEAFF TGTGCCAGCAGTGACTCCATGGGGACTGAAGCTTTCTTT
few TRBJ1-6 NA TRBV6-6 CASNYRIRNSPLHF TGTGCCAGCAATTACAGGATACGTAATTCACCCCTCCACTTT
NA TRBJ2-5 NA TRBV5-5 CASSLAVSQETQYF TGTGCCAGCAGCTTGGCGGTATCCCAAGAGACCCAGTACTTC
NA TRBJ2-5 TRBD2 TRBV6-8 CASSWGLAGSRETQYF TGTGCCAGCAGTTGGGGACTAGCCGGGTCGCGGGAGACCCAGTACTTC
many TRBJ2-2 TRBD1 TRBV12-3/TRBV12-4 CASSTRQGNTGELFF TGTGCCAGCAGTACCAGACAGGGGAACACCGGGGAGCTGTTTTTT
NA TRBJ1-2 NA TRBV4-3 CASSQDWVAEHFGYTF TGCGCCAGCAGCCAAGATTGGGTTGCAGAACATTTCGGCTACACCTTC
NA TRBJ2-1 NA TRBV27 CASSSGREQFF TGTGCCAGCAGTTCCGGTCGTGAGCAGTTCTTC
few TRBJ2-5 TRBD1 TRBV12-3/TRBV12-4 CASSPGQGLPGQYF TGTGCCAGCAGTCCCGGACAGGGCCTCCCGGGCCAGTACTTC
NA TRBJ1-5 NA TRBV6-6 CASKATPGLESQSNQPQHF TGTGCCAGCAAAGCGACCCCGGGACTGGAATCCCAGAGCAATCAGCCCCAGCATTTT
NA TRBJ2-1 TRBD1 TRBV3-1 CASSQDPVQGEVLWLSYNEQFF TGTGCCAGCAGCCAAGATCCAGTCCAGGGGGAAGTTCTATGGCTCTCCTACAATGAGCAGTTCTTC
few TRBJ2-1 TRBD1 TRBV7-2 CASSLTLRDRRNFHNEQFF TGTGCCAGCAGCCTCACCCTACGGGACAGGAGAAACTTTCACAATGAGCAGTTCTTC
once TRBJ1-2 TRBD1 TRBV29-1 CSVADTDRLTYNYGYTF TGCAGCGTTGCCGATACGGACAGGCTTACCTATAACTATGGCTACACCTTC